What follows describes a single T cell receptor (beta chain). This specimen comes from a study of low-dose radiotherapy and immunotherapy resistance in tumors. On the study more broadly: Every six weeks patients received intravenous ipilimumab 1 mg/kg, and every two weeks they received intravenous nivolumab 240 mg.

J gave up 2 bases and V 3 bases, and 2 bases lay outside the gene matches. Germline CDR1 and CDR2: ENHRY and SYGVKD. The length of the CDR3 is 15 residues. Gene-specific TRAV and TRBV primers were used for first-strand cDNA, covering alpha and beta chains. The authors amplified TCRs for about 18 PCR cycles with a constant-region primer and a V-primer adapter. Using its own MiXCR run on the reads, TCRdb lists one record per CDR3 protein. The profile shows around 9,000 distinct CDR3 sequences, 75% of them singletons. This TCR derives from a human donor with advanced metastatic prostate, ovarian, gallbladder or colorectal cancer (not recorded which). This table probably holds off-target reads from a library built for another chain. The chain carries TRBV10-3 and TRBJ2-1; 9 nucleotides align to TRBD2. The DNA for the CDR3 is TGTGCCATCAGTGAATGGACTAGCGCCTACAATGAGCAGTTCTTC. It encodes CAISEWTSAYNEQFF.